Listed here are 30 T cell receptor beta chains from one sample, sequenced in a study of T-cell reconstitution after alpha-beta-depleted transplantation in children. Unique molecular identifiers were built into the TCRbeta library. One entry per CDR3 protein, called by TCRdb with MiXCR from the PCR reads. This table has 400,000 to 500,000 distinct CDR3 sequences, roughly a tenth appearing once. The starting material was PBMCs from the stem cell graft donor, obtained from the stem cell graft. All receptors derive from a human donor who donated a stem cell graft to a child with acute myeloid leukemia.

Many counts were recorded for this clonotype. CDR3 region: CASSQVRLVQETQYF. The CDR3 DNA sequence: TGTGCCAGCAGCCAAGTCAGGCTGGTACAAGAGACCCAGTACTTC. The chain joins TRBV7-9 to TRBJ2-5; D is uncertain. The CDR3 has 15 residues. Trimming shortened V by 5 bases and J by 2 bases, and 15 bases separated the two germline ends. The germline V gene encodes CDR1 SEHNR and CDR2 FQNEAQ (reference sequence).

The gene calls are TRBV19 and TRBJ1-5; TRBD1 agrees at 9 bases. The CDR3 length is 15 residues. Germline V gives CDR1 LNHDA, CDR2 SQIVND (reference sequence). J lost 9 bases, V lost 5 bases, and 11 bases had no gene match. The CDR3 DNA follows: TGTGCCAGTAGTGTCGGGACAGGGCGCTCTGGGCCCCAGCATTTT. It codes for CASSVGTGRSGPQHF.

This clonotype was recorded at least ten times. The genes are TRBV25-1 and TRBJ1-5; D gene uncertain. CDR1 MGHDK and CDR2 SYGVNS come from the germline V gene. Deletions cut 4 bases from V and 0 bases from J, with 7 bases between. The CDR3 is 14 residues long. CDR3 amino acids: CASSGTDSNQPQHF. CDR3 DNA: TGTGCCAGCAGTGGGACGGATAGCAATCAGCCCCAGCATTTT.

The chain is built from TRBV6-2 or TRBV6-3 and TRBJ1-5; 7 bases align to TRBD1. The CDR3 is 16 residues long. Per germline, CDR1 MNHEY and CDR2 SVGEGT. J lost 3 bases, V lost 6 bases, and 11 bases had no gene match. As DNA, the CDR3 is TGTGCCAGCAGACTAGGGACAGAAAGGTTCAATCAGCCCCAGCATTTT. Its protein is CASRLGTERFNQPQHF.

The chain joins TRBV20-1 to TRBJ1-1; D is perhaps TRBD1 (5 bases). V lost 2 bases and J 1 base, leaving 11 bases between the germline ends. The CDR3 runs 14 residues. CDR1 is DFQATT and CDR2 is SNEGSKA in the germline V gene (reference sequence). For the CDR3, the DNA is TGCAGTGCTAGACGAGACAGCTGGAACACTGAAGCTTTCTTT. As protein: CSARRDSWNTEAFF.

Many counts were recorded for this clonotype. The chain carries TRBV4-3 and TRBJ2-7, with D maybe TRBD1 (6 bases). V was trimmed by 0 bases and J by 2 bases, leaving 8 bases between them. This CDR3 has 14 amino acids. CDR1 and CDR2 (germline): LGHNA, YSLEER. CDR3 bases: TGCGCCAGCAGCCAAGAGGGACAAACCTACGAGCAGTACTTC. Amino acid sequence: CASSQEGQTYEQYF.

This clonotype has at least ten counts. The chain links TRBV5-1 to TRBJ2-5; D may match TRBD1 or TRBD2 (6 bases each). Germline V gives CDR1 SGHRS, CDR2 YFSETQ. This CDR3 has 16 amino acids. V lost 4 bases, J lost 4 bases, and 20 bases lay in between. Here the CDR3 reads CASSQTLTGGGETQYF. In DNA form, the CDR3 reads TGCGCCAGCAGCCAAACCCTCACAGGAGGGGGAGAGACCCAGTACTTC. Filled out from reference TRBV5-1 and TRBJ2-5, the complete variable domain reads KAGVTQTPRYLIKTRGQQVTLSCSPISGHRSVSWYQQTPGQGLQFLFEYFSETQRNKGNFPGRFSGRQFSNSRSEMNVSTLELGDSALYLCASSQTLTGGGETQYFGPGTRLLVL.

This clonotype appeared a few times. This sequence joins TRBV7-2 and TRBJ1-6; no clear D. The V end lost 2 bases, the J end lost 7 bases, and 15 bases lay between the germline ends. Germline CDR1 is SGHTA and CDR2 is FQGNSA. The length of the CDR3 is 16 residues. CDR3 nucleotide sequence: TGTGCCAGCAGCTTACGCGGAAGTTTCGGCAATTCACCCCTCCACTTT. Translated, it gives CASSLRGSFGNSPLHF.

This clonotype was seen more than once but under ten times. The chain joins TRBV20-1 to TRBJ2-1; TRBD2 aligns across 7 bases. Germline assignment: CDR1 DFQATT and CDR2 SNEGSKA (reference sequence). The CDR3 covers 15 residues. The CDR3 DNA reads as TGCTCCTCCCGGGGGAGGGGAAGCTCCTACAATGAGCAGTTCTTC. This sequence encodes CSSRGRGSSYNEQFF.

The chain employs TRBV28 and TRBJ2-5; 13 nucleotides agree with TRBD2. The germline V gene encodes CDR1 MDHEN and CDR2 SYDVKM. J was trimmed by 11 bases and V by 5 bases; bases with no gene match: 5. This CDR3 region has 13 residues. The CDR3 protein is CASSPGLAGSQYF. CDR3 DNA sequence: TGTGCCAGCAGTCCGGGACTAGCGGGGTCTCAGTACTTC.

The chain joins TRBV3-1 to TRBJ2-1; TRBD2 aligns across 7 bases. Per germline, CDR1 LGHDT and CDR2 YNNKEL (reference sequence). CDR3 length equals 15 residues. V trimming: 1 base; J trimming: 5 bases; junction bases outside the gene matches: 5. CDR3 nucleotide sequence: TGTGCCAGCAGCCAAGTAGCGGGCCATCACAATGAGCAGTTCTTC. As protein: CASSQVAGHHNEQFF.

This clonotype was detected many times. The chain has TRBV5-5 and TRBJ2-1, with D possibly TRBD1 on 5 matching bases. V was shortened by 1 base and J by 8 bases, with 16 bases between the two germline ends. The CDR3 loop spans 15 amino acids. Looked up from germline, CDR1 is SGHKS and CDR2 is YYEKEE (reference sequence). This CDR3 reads CASSLFLGQGHEQFF. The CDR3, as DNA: TGTGCCAGCAGCTTGTTTTTGGGCCAGGGTCATGAGCAGTTCTTC. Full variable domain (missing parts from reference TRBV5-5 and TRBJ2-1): DAGVTQSPTHLIKTRGQQVTLRCSPISGHKSVSWYQQVLGQGPQFIFQYYEKEERGRGNFPDRFSARQFPNYSSELNVNALLLGDSALYLCASSLFLGQGHEQFFGPGTRLTVL.

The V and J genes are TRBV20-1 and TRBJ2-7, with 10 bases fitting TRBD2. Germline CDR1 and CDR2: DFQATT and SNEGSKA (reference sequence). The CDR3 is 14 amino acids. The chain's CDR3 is CSAQWPSGSDEQYF. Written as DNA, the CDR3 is TGCAGCGCGCAGTGGCCTAGCGGGAGCGACGAGCAGTACTTC.

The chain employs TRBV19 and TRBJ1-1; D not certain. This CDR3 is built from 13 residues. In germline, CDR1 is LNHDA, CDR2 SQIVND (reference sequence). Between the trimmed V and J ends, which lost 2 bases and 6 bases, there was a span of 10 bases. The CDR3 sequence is CASSIFAGAEAFF. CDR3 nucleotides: TGTGCCAGTAGTATATTCGCAGGCGCTGAAGCTTTCTTT.

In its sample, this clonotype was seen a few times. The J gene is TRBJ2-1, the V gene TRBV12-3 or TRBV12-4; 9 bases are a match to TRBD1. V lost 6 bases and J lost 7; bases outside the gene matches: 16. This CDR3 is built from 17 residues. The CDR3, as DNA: TGTGCCAGCAGGCCGGGACAGGGTTTAGGAACCGAAAATGAGCAGTTCTTC. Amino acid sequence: CASRPGQGLGTENEQFF.

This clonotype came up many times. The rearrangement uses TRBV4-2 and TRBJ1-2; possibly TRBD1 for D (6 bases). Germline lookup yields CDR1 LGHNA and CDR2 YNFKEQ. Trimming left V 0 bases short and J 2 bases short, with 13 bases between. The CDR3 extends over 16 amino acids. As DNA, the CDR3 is TGTGCCAGCAGCCAAGATGGAACGGGGGCCAACTATGGCTACACCTTC. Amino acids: CASSQDGTGANYGYTF.

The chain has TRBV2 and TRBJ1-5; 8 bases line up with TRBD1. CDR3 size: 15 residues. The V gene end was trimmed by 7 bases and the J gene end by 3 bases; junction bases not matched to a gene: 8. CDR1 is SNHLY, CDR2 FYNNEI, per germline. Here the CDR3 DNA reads TGTGCCAGCAAGGGACAGGATACTTCCAATCAGCCCCAGCATTTT. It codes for CASKGQDTSNQPQHF.

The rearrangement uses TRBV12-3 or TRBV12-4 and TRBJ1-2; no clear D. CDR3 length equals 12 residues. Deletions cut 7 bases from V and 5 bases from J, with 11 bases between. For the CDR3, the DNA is TGTGCCAGCAAGGAGACATCTTATGGCTACACCTTC. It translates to CASKETSYGYTF.

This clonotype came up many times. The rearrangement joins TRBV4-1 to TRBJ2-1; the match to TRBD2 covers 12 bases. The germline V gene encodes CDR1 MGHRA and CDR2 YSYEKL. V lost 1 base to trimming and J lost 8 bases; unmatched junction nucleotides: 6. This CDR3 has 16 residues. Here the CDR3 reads CASSQVQLAGGYEQFF. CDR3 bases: TGCGCCAGCAGCCAAGTACAACTAGCGGGAGGCTATGAGCAGTTCTTC.

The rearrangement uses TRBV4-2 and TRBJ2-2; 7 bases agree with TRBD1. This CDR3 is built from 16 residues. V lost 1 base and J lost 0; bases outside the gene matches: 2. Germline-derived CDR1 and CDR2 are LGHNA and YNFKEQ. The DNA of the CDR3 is TGTGCCAGCAGCCAAGCCGGGACAGCGAACACCGGGGAGCTGTTTTTT. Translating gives CASSQAGTANTGELFF.

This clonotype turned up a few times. This chain's CDR3 is CASSLERGWTPYGYTF. The DNA for the CDR3 is TGTGCCAGCAGCCTTGAAAGGGGGTGGACACCCTACGGCTACACCTTC. The V gene is TRBV3-1, the J gene TRBJ1-2, with TRBD1 as a possible D gene (6 bases). Trimming shortened V by 4 bases and J by 8 bases, and 23 bases separated the two germline ends. Germline CDR1 reads LGHDT; CDR2 reads YNNKEL (reference sequence). The CDR3 spans 16 residues.

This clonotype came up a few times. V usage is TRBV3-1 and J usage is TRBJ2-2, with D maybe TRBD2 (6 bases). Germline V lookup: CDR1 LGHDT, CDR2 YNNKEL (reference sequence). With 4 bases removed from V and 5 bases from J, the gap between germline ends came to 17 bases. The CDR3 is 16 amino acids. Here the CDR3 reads CASSPTTRRRTGELFF. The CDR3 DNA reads TGTGCCAGCAGCCCCACGACTAGACGTCGGACCGGGGAGCTGTTTTTT.

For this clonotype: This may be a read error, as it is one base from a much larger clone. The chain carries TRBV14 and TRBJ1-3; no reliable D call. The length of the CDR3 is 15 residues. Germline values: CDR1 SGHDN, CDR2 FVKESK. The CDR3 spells CASSQDLPGGNTTYF. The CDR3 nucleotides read TGTGCCAGCAGCCAAGATCTTCCAGGCGGAAACACCACATATTTT.

The CDR3 DNA is TGTGCCAGCAGCGTAGAGGCGGGCACTGGAAACACCATATATTTT. Translation: CASSVEAGTGNTIYF. The genes are TRBV9 and TRBJ1-3; D remains ambiguous. Germline loops: CDR1 SGDLS, CDR2 YYNGEE. CDR3 length: 15 amino acids. V was pared by 0 bases and J by 2 bases, with 9 bases between. Variable domain in full (rest from reference TRBV9 and TRBJ1-3): DSGVTQTPKHLITATGQRVTLRCSPRSGDLSVYWYQQSLDQGLQFLIQYYNGEERAKGNILERFSAQQFPDLHSELNLSSLELGDSALYFCASSVEAGTGNTIYFGEGSWLTVV.

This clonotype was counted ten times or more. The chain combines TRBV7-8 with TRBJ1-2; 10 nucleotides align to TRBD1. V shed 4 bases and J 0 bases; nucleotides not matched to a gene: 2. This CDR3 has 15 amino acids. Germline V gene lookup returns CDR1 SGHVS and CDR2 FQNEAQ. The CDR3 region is CASSYGQGANYGYTF. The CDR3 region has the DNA TGTGCCAGCAGCTATGGACAGGGGGCTAACTATGGCTACACCTTC.

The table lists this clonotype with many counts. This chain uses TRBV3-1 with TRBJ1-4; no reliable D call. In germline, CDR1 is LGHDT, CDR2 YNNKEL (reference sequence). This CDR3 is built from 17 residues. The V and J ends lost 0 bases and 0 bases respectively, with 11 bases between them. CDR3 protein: CASSQDIPGTTNEKLFF. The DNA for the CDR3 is TGTGCCAGCAGCCAAGATATCCCAGGAACAACTAATGAAAAACTGTTTTTT.

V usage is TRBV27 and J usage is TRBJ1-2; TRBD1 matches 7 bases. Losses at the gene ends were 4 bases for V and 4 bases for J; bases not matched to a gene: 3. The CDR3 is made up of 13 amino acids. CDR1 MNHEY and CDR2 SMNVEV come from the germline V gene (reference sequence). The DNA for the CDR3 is TGTGCCAGCAGTTCAGGGGGGCTCTATGGCTACACCTTC. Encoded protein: CASSSGGLYGYTF.

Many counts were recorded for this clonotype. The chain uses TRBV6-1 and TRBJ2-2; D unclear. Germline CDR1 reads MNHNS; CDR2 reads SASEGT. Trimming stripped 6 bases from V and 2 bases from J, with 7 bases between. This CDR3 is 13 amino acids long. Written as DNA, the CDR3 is TGTGCCAGCAGGGTCCCAAACACCGGGGAGCTGTTTTTT. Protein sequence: CASRVPNTGELFF.

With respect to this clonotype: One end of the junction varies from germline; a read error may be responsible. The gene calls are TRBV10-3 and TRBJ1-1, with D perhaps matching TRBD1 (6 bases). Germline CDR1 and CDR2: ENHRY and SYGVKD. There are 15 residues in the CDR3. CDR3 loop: CAISATGDGDTDAFF. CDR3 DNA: TGTGCCATCAGTGCGACAGGAGACGGTGACACTGACGCTTTCTTT.

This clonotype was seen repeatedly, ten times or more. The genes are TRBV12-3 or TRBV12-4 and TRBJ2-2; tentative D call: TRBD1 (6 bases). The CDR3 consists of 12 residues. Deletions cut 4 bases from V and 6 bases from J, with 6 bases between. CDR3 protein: CASSSGAGELFF. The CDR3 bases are TGTGCCAGCAGTTCAGGGGCCGGGGAGCTGTTTTTT.